Following are 18 T cell receptor beta chains from one sample sequenced in a study of Graves' ophthalmopathy and Graves' hyperthyroidism (dated by TCRdb to 2016 to 2019). Data came from an Illumina HiSeq 2000. TCR beta CDR3 regions were amplified from RNA transcripts for repertoire sequencing. HTBI primers and the Qiagen OneStep RT-PCR kit were used in a first-round RT-PCR, which was followed by a second-round multiplex PCR, size selection and purification. TCRdb itself trimmed the public reads at Q25 with fastp, ran MiXCR and retained productive beta chains. CDR3 protein sequences are deduplicated, and each keeps its most common genes and DNA. Counted in this sample were 600,000 to 950,000 distinct CDR3 sequences; approximately 40% of them appeared once. The top ten clones comprise around 40% of the sample. The specimen sequenced was peripheral blood. The receptors come from an adult man with Graves' ophthalmopathy.

The rearrangement uses TRBV6-5 and TRBJ2-5, with no clear D. Trimming stripped 6 bases from V and 5 bases from J, with 16 bases between. Germline CDR1 MNHEY, CDR2 SVGAGI. This CDR3 has 14 residues. CDR3 sequence (DNA): TGTGCCAGCAGAACGGCCGGGTCTACGGAGACCCAGTACTTC. Translated: CASRTAGSTETQYF.

As to this clonotype: Lacking the conserved final phenylalanine or tryptophan, this CDR3 likely reflects a read error. It is unclear where the CDR3 begins or ends on the DNA, so no DNA is shown, and the CDR3 is as TCRdb lists it. V gene TRBV15 combines with J gene TRBJ2-3; the tabulated D call, TRBD2, remains unverified against the DNA. The CDR3 spans 11 residues, counting both ends. CDR1 and CDR2 from the germline V gene are LNHNV and YYDKDF (reference sequence). The CDR3 spells CATSRDSLTSG.

As regards this clonotype: Because the CDR3 is missing its conserved closing phenylalanine or tryptophan, this is likely a read error. V is TRBV11-1 and J is TRBJ1-2; D remains ambiguous. Trimming stripped 5 bases from V and 3 bases from J, with 19 bases between. This CDR3 is built from 16 residues. Germline V gives CDR1 SGHAT, CDR2 FQDESV (reference sequence). Here the CDR3 reads CASSHLSGDWDYGYTS. The CDR3 DNA reads TGTGCCAGCAGCCACCTGAGCGGGGATTGGGACTATGGCTACACCTCC.

This clonotype was detected a few times. The chain uses TRBV14 and TRBJ1-2; D is possibly TRBD1 (5 bases). Between the trimmed V and J ends, which lost 1 base and 4 bases, there was a span of 13 bases. CDR3 length equals 15 residues. The germline gives CDR1 SGHDN, CDR2 FVKESK. This CDR3 reads CASSQGEAGSYGYTF. The CDR3, as DNA: TGTGCCAGCAGCCAAGGCGAGGCAGGGTCCTATGGCTACACCTTC.

The chain recombines TRBV19 with TRBJ1-1; a weak D match, TRBD1 (5 bases). The V end lost 0 bases, the J end lost 6 bases, and 14 bases lay between the germline ends. The V gene's germline CDR1 is LNHDA and CDR2 SQIVND (reference sequence). The length of the CDR3 is 15 residues. CDR3 protein: CASSIDKGKRAEAFF. The CDR3 DNA is TGTGCCAGTAGTATAGACAAGGGGAAAAGGGCTGAAGCTTTCTTT.

Ten or more counts support this clonotype. This sequence joins TRBV7-9 and TRBJ2-2; TRBD2 is a possible D gene (5 bases). Trimming shortened V by 4 bases and J by 2 bases, and 8 bases separated the two germline ends. Germline values: CDR1 SEHNR, CDR2 FQNEAQ (reference sequence). The CDR3 covers 14 residues. As DNA, the CDR3 is TGTGCCAGCAGCTCGACGGGAAACACCGGGGAGCTGTTTTTT. This encodes CASSSTGNTGELFF.

In its sample, this clonotype was seen many times. The genes are TRBV29-1 and TRBJ1-2, with D possibly matching TRBD1 (6 bases). V shed 0 bases and J shed 4 bases, with 21 bases lying between them. Germline assignment: CDR1 SQVTM and CDR2 ANQGSEA. The CDR3 is made up of 17 amino acids. In DNA form, the CDR3 reads TGCAGCGTTGAAGATCAGTCCCTCCAACAGGGCGGCTATGGCTACACCTTC. Translating it yields CSVEDQSLQQGGYGYTF.

This clonotype has just a few counts. At one end the junction does not follow the germline gene, possibly because of a read error. The rearrangement joins TRBV5-1 to TRBJ1-6, with D possibly being TRBD1 (6 bases). The germline V gene has CDR1 SGHRS and CDR2 YFSETQ. The CDR3 spans 14 residues. CDR3 region: CATSSGANNSPLHF. CDR3 bases: TGTGCCACCTCGTCGGGGGCAAATAATTCACCCCTCCACTTT.

This clonotype has more than one count but fewer than ten. The chain links TRBV7-2 to TRBJ1-6; D might be TRBD1 (5 bases). Between the trimmed V and J ends, which lost 5 bases and 10 bases, there was a span of 15 bases. The CDR3 covers 14 residues. The germline V gene encodes CDR1 SGHTA and CDR2 FQGNSA. This chain's CDR3 is CASSQDLRGSPLHF. The CDR3 DNA reads as TGTGCCAGCAGCCAAGATTTACGGGGGTCACCCCTCCACTTT.

The genes are TRBV7-9 and TRBJ2-5; D not certain. The germline V and J ends were trimmed by 3 bases and 3 bases, with 11 bases remaining between them. The CDR3 extends over 14 amino acids. CDR1 and CDR2 (germline): SEHNR, FQNEAQ (reference sequence). The CDR3 here is CASSFGVGEETQYF. DNA of the CDR3: TGTGCCAGCAGCTTCGGTGTCGGAGAAGAGACCCAGTACTTC.

The rearrangement uses TRBV29-1 and TRBJ2-7; D might be TRBD2 (6 bases). The CDR3 length is 9 residues. The V gene's germline CDR1 is SQVTM and CDR2 ANQGSEA. V lost 8 bases to trimming and J lost 6 bases, with 8 bases between them. The CDR3 here is CSLGGEQYF. In DNA, the CDR3 is TGCAGCTTGGGGGGCGAGCAGTACTTC.

The chain recombines TRBV20-1 with TRBJ2-7; D is unclear. The ends were cut back, 3 bases at V and 4 bases at J, with 10 bases in the middle. The CDR3 has 12 amino acids. CDR1 DFQATT and CDR2 SNEGSKA come from the germline V gene (reference sequence). The CDR3 loop reads CSASRRLYEQYF. CDR3 DNA: TGCAGTGCTAGTCGCAGGTTGTACGAGCAGTACTTC.

This clonotype was picked up many times. V usage is TRBV7-3 and J usage is TRBJ1-1; D is uncertain. The CDR3 has 13 amino acids. Looked up from germline, CDR1 is SGHTA and CDR2 is FQGTGA. V was clipped by 1 base and J by 5 bases, with 8 bases between them. CDR3 sequence reads: CASSLKFLTEAFF. The CDR3 region has the DNA TGTGCCAGCAGCTTAAAGTTTCTTACTGAAGCTTTCTTT.

This clonotype was picked up one time. The chain employs TRBV5-6 and TRBJ2-7; 12 bases are a match to TRBD2. Trimming removed 10 bases from V and 4 bases from J; junction bases left unmatched: 6. Looked up from germline, CDR1 is SGHDT and CDR2 is YYEEEE. This CDR3 has 13 residues. The CDR3 nucleotides read TGTGCCCGGAGACTAGCGGGAGTATACGAGCAGTACTTC. Its translation is CARRLAGVYEQYF. The complete variable domain, with remaining parts taken from reference TRBV5-6 and TRBJ2-7, reads DAGVTQSPTHLIKTRGQQVTLRCSPKSGHDTVSWYQQALGQGPQFIFQYYEEEERQRGNFPDRFSGHQFPNYSSELNVNALLLGDSALYLCARRLAGVYEQYFGPGTRLTVT.

The chain has TRBV5-1 and TRBJ2-2; 12 positions match TRBD2. V gave up 4 bases and J gave up 1 base; unmatched junction bases: 8. The germline CDR1 and CDR2 sequences are SGHRS and YFSETQ. CDR3 length equals 18 residues. The CDR3 protein is CASSHGGLAGMNTGELFF. In nucleotides, the CDR3 is TGCGCCAGCAGCCACGGGGGACTAGCGGGCATGAACACCGGGGAGCTGTTTTTT.

This clonotype has a count of ten or more. The chain combines TRBV25-1 with TRBJ1-4; tentatively, D is TRBD1 (5 bases). V gave up 2 bases and J gave up 8 bases, with 15 bases separating them. The CDR3 is 15 residues long. Germline lookup yields CDR1 MGHDK and CDR2 SYGVNS. CDR3 sequence reads: CASSERGRATEKLFF. The CDR3 region has the DNA TGTGCCAGCAGTGAAAGAGGCAGGGCCACCGAAAAACTGTTTTTT. Supplemented by reference TRBV25-1 and TRBJ1-4, the full variable domain reads EADIYQTPRYLVIGTGKKITLECSQTMGHDKMYWYQQDPGMELHLIHYSYGVNSTEKGDLSSESTVSRIRTEHFPLTLESARPSHTSQYLCASSERGRATEKLFFGSGTQLSVL.

In regard to this clonotype: This is likely a read error, given that the CDR3 carries no conserved phenylalanine or tryptophan at its end. This chain joins TRBV20-1 and TRBJ2-5; D gene ambiguous. V was shortened by 2 bases and J by 2 bases, with 6 bases between the two germline ends. Germline V CDR1 and CDR2: DFQATT, SNEGSKA (reference sequence). The CDR3 is made up of 12 amino acids. DNA of the CDR3: TGCAGTGCTAGACCTCCACAAGAGACCCAGTACGTC. Amino acid sequence: CSARPPQETQYV.

This clonotype was detected ten times or more. V gene TRBV20-1 combines with J gene TRBJ2-5; D is uncertain. The V gene lost 7 bases and the J gene lost 4 bases, with 10 bases spanning the gap. Germline loops: CDR1 DFQATT, CDR2 SNEGSKA (reference sequence). This CDR3 is built from 11 residues. The CDR3 is CSEKVGETQYF. For the CDR3, the DNA is TGCAGTGAAAAGGTGGGAGAGACCCAGTACTTC.